The 2 T cell receptor beta chains in this list originate from one sample, sequenced in a study of T cells in Graves' hyperthyroidism and ophthalmopathy. It was RNA transcripts that yielded the amplified TCR beta CDR3 regions. A first-round RT-PCR of the TCR CDR3 used the HTBI primer set. TCRdb itself ran the multiplex PCR reads through MiXCR, one entry per CDR3 protein. The data contain 340,000 or so distinct CDR3 sequences, around a fifth of them singletons. The sequenced sample was blood. Every receptor here comes from a woman in her forties or fifties with Graves' hyperthyroidism.

This clonotype was detected ten times or more. The rearrangement joins TRBV28 to TRBJ1-5; 8 positions match TRBD1. Trimming at V came to 5 bases and at J to 2 bases, leaving 8 bases not matched to a gene. Germline V gene data show CDR1 as MDHEN and CDR2 as SYDVKM. The CDR3 runs 16 residues. The DNA for the CDR3 is TGTGCCAGCAGTCCATTCCAGGGGGCAGGCAATCAGCCCCAGCATTTT. Its translation is CASSPFQGAGNQPQHF.

This clonotype was picked up one time. This may stem from a read error, because a much larger clone lies one nucleotide away. The J gene is TRBJ2-7, the V gene TRBV27; D possibly uses TRBD1 or TRBD2 (5 bases each). Looked up from germline, CDR1 is MNHEY and CDR2 is SMNVEV (reference sequence). The V end lost 8 bases, the J end lost 6 bases, and 17 bases lay between the germline ends. The CDR3 consists of 13 residues. CDR3 sequence reads: CASSRDVRGEQYF. CDR3 DNA: TGTGCCAGCTCCCGGGACGTTCGGGGCGAGCAGTACTTC.